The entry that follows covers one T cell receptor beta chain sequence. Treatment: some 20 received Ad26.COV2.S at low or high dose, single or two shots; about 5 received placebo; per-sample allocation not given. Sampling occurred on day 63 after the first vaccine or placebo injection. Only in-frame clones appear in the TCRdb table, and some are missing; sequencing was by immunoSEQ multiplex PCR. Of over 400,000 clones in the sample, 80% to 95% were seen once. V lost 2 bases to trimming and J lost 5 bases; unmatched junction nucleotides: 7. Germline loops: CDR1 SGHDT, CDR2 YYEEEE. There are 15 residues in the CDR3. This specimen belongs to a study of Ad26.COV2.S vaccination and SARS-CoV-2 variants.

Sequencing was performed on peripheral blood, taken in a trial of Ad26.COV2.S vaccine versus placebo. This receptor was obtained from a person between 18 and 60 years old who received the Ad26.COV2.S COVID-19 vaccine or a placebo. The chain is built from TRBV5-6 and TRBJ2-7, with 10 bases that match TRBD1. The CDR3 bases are TGTGCCAGCAGCTTTTCCGGGACAGGGGTCAACGAGCAGTACTTC. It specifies CASSFSGTGVNEQYF.